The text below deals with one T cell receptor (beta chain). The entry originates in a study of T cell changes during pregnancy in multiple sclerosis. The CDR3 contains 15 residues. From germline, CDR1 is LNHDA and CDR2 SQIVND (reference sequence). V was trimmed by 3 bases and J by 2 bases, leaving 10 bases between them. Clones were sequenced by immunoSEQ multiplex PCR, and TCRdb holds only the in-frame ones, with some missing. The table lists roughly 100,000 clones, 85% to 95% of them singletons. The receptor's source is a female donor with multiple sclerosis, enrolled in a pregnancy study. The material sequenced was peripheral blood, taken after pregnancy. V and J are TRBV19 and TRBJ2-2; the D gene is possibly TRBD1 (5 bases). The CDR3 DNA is TGTGCCAGTAGTATGAAGACAGTTAACACCGGGGAGCTGTTTTTT. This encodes CASSMKTVNTGELFF.